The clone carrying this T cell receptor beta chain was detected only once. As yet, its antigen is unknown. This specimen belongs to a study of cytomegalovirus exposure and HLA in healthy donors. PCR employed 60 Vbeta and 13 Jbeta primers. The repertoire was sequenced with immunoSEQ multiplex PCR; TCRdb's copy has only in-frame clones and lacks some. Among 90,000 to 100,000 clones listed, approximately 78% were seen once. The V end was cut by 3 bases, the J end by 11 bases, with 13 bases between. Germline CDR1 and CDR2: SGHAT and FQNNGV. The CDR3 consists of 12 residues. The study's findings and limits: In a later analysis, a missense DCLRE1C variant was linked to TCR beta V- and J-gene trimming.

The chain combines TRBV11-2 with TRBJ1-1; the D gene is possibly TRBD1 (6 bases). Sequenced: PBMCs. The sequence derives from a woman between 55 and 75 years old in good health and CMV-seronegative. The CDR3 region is CASSLGSGAAFF. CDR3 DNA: TGTGCCAGCAGCTTGGGGTCAGGGGCGGCTTTCTTT.